This is a list of T cell receptor beta chains from one sample in a study of blood T cell repertoires in COVID-19. Produced via immunoSEQ multiplex PCR; TCRdb's table is partial and in-frame only. The sample consists of about 190,000 clones, nearly 85% of them appearing once. Sequencing input: peripheral blood. The origin of the receptors is a woman aged 25 to 39 with acute or convalescent COVID-19. The CDR3 runs from the conserved cysteine through the conserved F or W. A D gene is named only where the DNA matches it firmly. Expanded clones are given a class, and other clones once, few, many or no size at all.

CASRGTPGLVRREQYF | TGTGCCAGCAGAGGTACACCGGGACTAGTCCGGCGGGAGCAGTATTTT | NA | TRBD2 | TRBJ2-3 | TRBV2
CASSTPREASYNEQFF | TGTGCCAGCAGCACGCCGCGGGAGGCGTCCTACAATGAGCAGTTCTTC | NA | TRBD2 | TRBJ2-1 | TRBV27
CSASRTGPRGGYNEQFF | TGCAGTGCTAGTAGGACGGGCCCCCGAGGGGGTTACAATGAGCAGTTCTTC | NA | NA | TRBJ2-1 | TRBV20-1
CASSLGGDRRNQPQHF | TGTGCCAGCAGCTTAGGGGGGGACAGGCGCAATCAGCCCCAGCATTTT | NA | TRBD1 | TRBJ1-5 | TRBV7-2
CASSERLAGSFKVADTQYF | TGTGCCAGCAGTGAACGACTAGCGGGAAGTTTTAAGGTGGCAGATACGCAGTATTTT | NA | TRBD2 | TRBJ2-3 | TRBV6-1
CASSFWFGSVNGGEQYF | TGTGCCAGCAGTTTCTGGTTCGGTAGCGTTAACGGCGGCGAGCAGTACTTC | once | NA | TRBJ2-7 | TRBV28
CASVPGLASDTQYF | TGCGCCAGCGTACCGGGACTAGCCTCAGATACGCAGTATTTT | NA | TRBD2 | TRBJ2-3 | TRBV10-2
CASSQATGWNEKLFF | TGTGCCAGCAGCCAAGCGACAGGGTGGAATGAAAAACTGTTTTTT | once | TRBD1 | TRBJ1-4 | TRBV3-1/TRBV3-2
CASSLSLDRDEQYF | TGTGCCAGCAGCCTCTCCTTGGACAGGGACGAGCAGTACTTC | NA | TRBD1 | TRBJ2-7 | TRBV7-2
CASSLTGGAGYNSPLHF | TGTGCCAGCAGTCTAACAGGGGGCGCCGGGTATAATTCACCCCTCCACTTT | NA | TRBD1 | TRBJ1-6 | TRBV6-6
CASSQTGQGGTEAFF | TGTGCCAGCAGCCAAACAGGACAGGGAGGCACTGAAGCTTTCTTT | once | TRBD1 | TRBJ1-1 | TRBV3-1/TRBV3-2
CASVPSGMYQETQYF | TGTGCCAGCGTACCTAGCGGAATGTACCAAGAGACCCAGTACTTC | NA | TRBD2 | TRBJ2-5 | TRBV27
CASGLRGGNGYTF | TGTGCCAGCGGACTAAGGGGGGGAAATGGCTACACCTTC | once | NA | TRBJ1-2 | TRBV9
CASSQDGGGANTGELFF | TGCGCCAGCAGCCAAGATGGGGGCGGCGCGAACACCGGGGAGCTGTTTTTT | NA | NA | TRBJ2-2 | TRBV4-3
CASSQDLGHIVSPLHF | TGTGCCAGCAGCCAAGATCTAGGACATATAGTCTCACCCCTCCACTTT | NA | NA | TRBJ1-6 | TRBV3-1/TRBV3-2
CASSPTGTEEQYF | TGTGCCAGCTCACCCACCGGGACAGAGGAGCAGTACTTC | once | TRBD1 | TRBJ2-7 | TRBV18
CASSLVAGVAYNEQFF | TGCGCCAGCAGCTTGGTGGCCGGGGTTGCCTACAATGAGCAGTTCTTC | NA | NA | TRBJ2-1 | TRBV5-1
CASSLQEGTEAFF | TGTGCCAGCAGCTTACAGGAGGGCACTGAAGCTTTCTTT | few | NA | TRBJ1-1 | TRBV5-4
CASIPTMNYGYTF | TGTGCCAGCATCCCAACTATGAACTATGGCTACACCTTC | NA | NA | TRBJ1-2 | TRBV28
CASSQDFHTDTQYF | TGCGCCAGCAGCCAAGATTTCCACACAGATACGCAGTATTTT | NA | NA | TRBJ2-3 | TRBV4-3
CASSPRTGTHEQYF | TGTGCCAGCAGCCCCAGGACAGGGACCCACGAGCAGTACTTC | NA | TRBD1 | TRBJ2-7 | TRBV13
CASSLPSTGIEF | TGTGCCAGCAGTTTACCCTCTACAGGGATTGAATTT | NA | NA | TRBJ1-3 | TRBV12-3/TRBV12-4
CASSITWGAYEQYF | TGTGCCAGTAGTATAACGTGGGGGGCCTACGAGCAGTACTTC | NA | NA | TRBJ2-7 | TRBV19
CASSSGVGYTF | TGTGCCAGCAGCTCCGGGGTTGGCTACACCTTC | NA | NA | TRBJ1-2 | TRBV7-6
CASSPNQGNRGYTF | TGTGCCAGCAGCCCCAATCAGGGTAATCGGGGCTACACCTTC | NA | NA | TRBJ1-2 | TRBV9
CASSLVRGGSTDTQYF | TGTGCCAGCAGCTTGGTCCGGGGGGGTAGCACAGATACGCAGTATTTT | NA | TRBD2 | TRBJ2-3 | TRBV5-6
CASSVWDRDEKLFF | TGTGCCAGCAGTGTATGGGACAGGGATGAAAAACTGTTTTTT | NA | TRBD1 | TRBJ1-4 | TRBV2
CASSTGTERSPLHF | TGTGCCAGCAGTACCGGGACTGAAAGGTCACCCCTCCACTTT | NA | NA | TRBJ1-6 | TRBV6-5
CASSPPIRGLGNTIYF | TGTGCCAGCTCACCACCCATCAGGGGGCTTGGAAACACCATATATTTT | few | TRBD1 | TRBJ1-3 | TRBV18
CAKGGDRAYNEQFF | TGTGCCAAGGGGGGGGACAGGGCATACAATGAGCAGTTCTTC | once | TRBD1 | TRBJ2-1 | TRBV2
CASSMLQGLHSYNEQFF | TGTGCCAGTAGTATGCTACAGGGCCTCCACTCCTACAATGAGCAGTTCTTC | NA | NA | TRBJ2-1 | TRBV19
CASSPTASGELFF | TGTGCCAGCAGCCCAACAGCCTCCGGGGAGCTGTTTTTT | many | NA | TRBJ2-2 | TRBV11-1
CAYRRDRASDEQYF | TGTGCCTACCGCCGGGACAGGGCTTCGGACGAGCAGTACTTC | NA | TRBD1 | TRBJ2-7 | TRBV30
CASSWDIANYGYTF | TGCGCCAGCAGCTGGGACATAGCTAACTATGGCTACACCTTC | NA | NA | TRBJ1-2 | TRBV5-1
CSAGTGGYTF | TGCAGCGCCGGGACAGGGGGCTACACCTTC | NA | TRBD1 | TRBJ1-2 | TRBV29-1